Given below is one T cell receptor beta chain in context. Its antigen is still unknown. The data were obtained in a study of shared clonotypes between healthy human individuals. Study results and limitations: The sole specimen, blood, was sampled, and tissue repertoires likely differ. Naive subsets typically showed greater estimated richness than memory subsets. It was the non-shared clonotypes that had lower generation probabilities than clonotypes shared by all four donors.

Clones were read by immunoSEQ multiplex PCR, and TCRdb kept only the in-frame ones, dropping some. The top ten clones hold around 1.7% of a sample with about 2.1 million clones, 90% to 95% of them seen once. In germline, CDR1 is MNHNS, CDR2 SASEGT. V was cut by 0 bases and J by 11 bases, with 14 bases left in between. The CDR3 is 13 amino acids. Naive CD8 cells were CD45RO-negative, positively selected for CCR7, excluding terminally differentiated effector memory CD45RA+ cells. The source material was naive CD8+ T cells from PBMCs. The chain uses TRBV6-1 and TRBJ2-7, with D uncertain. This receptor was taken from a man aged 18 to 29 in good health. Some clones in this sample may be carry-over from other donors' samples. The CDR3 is CASSEAEGTRKYF. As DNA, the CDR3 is TGTGCCAGCAGTGAAGCGGAAGGCACCAGGAAGTACTTC.